This T cell receptor (beta chain) was profiled in a study of T cell responses to AZD1222 COVID-19 vaccine (dated by TCRdb to about 2021). A note on the overall study: Because spike-specific TCR depth and breadth did not differ between the two schedules, AZD1222 recipients who got a second dose at roughly 4 weeks were pooled with those who got a second dose at roughly 12 weeks. Enrollment into the trials was organized by age into subgroups of 18-55, 56-69 and 70-plus years, and those subgroups contained 148, 28 and 57 TCR-sequenced participants, respectively. TCR sequencing covered 230 to 250 trial participants: 200 to 220 given two doses of AZD1222 and 26 given two doses of MenACWY control vaccine.

The CDR3 regions of human TCRbeta chains were analyzed by immunosequencing. The paper's data handling went like this. TCRs in the repertoires were matched against a reference library of SARS-CoV-2-specific TCRs that had been generated with the MIRA antigen-specificity platform. Breadth was defined as the fraction of unique TCRs that were SARS-CoV-2-associated, and depth was defined as the fraction of total T cells that were SARS-CoV-2-associated. Using the MIRA data, every spike-specific TCR was mapped to the spike region that the TCR reacted to and assigned to either a CD4 or a CD8 class. Log10-transformed breadth and depth values were compared by one-way ANOVA with Sidak's multiple comparisons tests. TCRdb provides this immuneACCESS table in a form limited to in-frame rearrangements. Some clones are lacking; in checked studies, under half of them reflect an unresolved V gene, and why the rest are absent is not known. V and J calls and clone size follow that table, whereas D and trimming were derived from the DNA. This sample lists approximately 110,000 clones; roughly 90% were detected once. The top ten hold roughly a tenth of the sample.

The germline V gene encodes CDR1 MGHRA and CDR2 YSYEKL. The CDR3 spans 19 residues, from the cysteine through the phenylalanine. Only the CDR3 part of the read is kept: 57 bases, read in frame from the first base. V has 2 bases trimmed and J has 5 bases trimmed; junction bases matching no gene number 17. Beyond this particular receptor, the publication reports: Vaccine-associated CD4 TCRs spanned the whole spike protein, with dominant responses in regions 160-218 and 743-854. After two AZD1222 doses, both the breadth and the depth of spike-specific TCRs were significantly higher than at day 0 and than in MenACWY recipients. Because no samples from the day 14 peak response were available, repertoires could be characterized only after the peak T cell response. Participants were mostly white British and included more females than males, and it was suggested by the authors that clonal diversity may have been underestimated. Epitopes outside the regions mutated in the B.1.351 and B.1.1.7 variants were reportedly recognized by nearly half of the unique spike-specific TCRs. Only a handful of AZD1222 recipients were SARS-CoV-2 seropositive at baseline, limiting conclusions about previously exposed vaccinees. In the small 56-69-year group, the increase in depth fell short of significance, most likely because of low power.

As concerns this clone: There is no known antigen for this receptor. Base qualities were left out, and no much larger clone turns up one base away.

The meaning of the sample's time point label: baseline before first vaccination. The vaccinee samples were drawn from two UK trials, COV001 and COV002, one of which was a single-blind randomized controlled phase 2/3 trial testing AZD1222 (ChAdOx1 nCoV-19) in healthy adults. Trial participant PBMC samples were collected at day 0 and day 28 after the second dose for TCRbeta chain sequencing. The receptor was derived from an adult in good health. The receptor chain draws on TRBV4-1 and TRBJ2-5; TRBD2 agrees with 10 junctional bases. The sample here was peripheral blood, taken on day 0 of AZD1222 vaccination. Read as DNA, the sequence is TGCGCCAGCAGCCAAATGGCGCTAGCGGGAGCCGGGGCCCACGAGACCCAGTACTTC. This translates into CASSQMALAGAGAHETQYF.